Included here is one TCR beta chain sequence, with context. Patients in Seattle were enrolled during active infection, then followed longitudinally. This specimen belongs to a study of blood T cell repertoires in COVID-19. Study summary: From the United States, Italy and Spain came samples of acute and convalescent COVID-19. Sources were T cells, B-cell-depleted T cells, or PBMCs; the material itself was cDNA or gDNA.

Original processing notes: For nucleated cells, counts were estimated from reference gene primer amplification. Sequenced by immunoSEQ multiplex PCR; TCRdb stores in-frame clones only, minus some. The V and J calls and clone size are taken from that table; D and trimming were inferred from the DNA. Of around 120,000 clones listed, around nine tenths are singletons. Germline loops: CDR1 LNHDA, CDR2 SQIVND (reference sequence). With V trimmed by 10 bases and J by 2 bases, 4 bases remained unmatched. The CDR3 consists of 14 residues. This chain joins TRBV19 and TRBJ2-5; TRBD2 matches 13 bases. Sequenced: peripheral blood. The TCR was taken from a man aged 55 to 70 with COVID-19, enrolled during active disease. CDR3 region: CATQGLAGQETQYF. The CDR3 DNA reads as TGTGCCACCCAGGGACTAGCGGGACAAGAGACCCAGTACTTC.